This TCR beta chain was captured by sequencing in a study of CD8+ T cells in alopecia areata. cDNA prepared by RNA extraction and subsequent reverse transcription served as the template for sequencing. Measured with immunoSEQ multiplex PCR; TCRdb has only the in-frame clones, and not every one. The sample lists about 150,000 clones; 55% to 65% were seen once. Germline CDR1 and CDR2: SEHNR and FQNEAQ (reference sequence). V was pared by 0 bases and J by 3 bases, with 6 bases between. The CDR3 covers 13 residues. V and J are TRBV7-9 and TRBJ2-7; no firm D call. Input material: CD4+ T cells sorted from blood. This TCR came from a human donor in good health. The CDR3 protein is CASSLAVSYEQYF. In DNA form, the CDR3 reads TGTGCCAGCAGCTTAGCAGTGAGCTACGAGCAGTACTTC. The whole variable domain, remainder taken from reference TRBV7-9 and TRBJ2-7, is DTGVSQNPRHKITKRGQNVTFRCDPISEHNRLYWYRQTLGQGPEFLTYFQNEAQLEKSRLLSDRFSAERPKGSFSTLEIQRTEQGDSAMYLCASSLAVSYEQYFGPGTRLTVT.